This T cell receptor (beta chain) was recorded in a study of T cell changes during pregnancy in multiple sclerosis. Trimming cost V 0 bases and J 3 bases, with 9 bases left between them. Germline V gene sequence: CDR1 LNHNV, CDR2 YYDKDF (reference sequence). The CDR3 loop spans 14 amino acids. Method: immunoSEQ multiplex PCR; TCRdb's copy keeps in-frame clones and lacks some. The sample yields roughly 100,000 clones, 90% seen once. The material was peripheral blood, obtained in the second trimester of pregnancy. The chain carries TRBV15 and TRBJ2-7, with D possibly matching TRBD1 (6 bases). The source is a female donor in good health, enrolled as a control in a pregnancy study. DNA for the CDR3: TGTGCCACCAGCAGAGATTCCAGGGGCTACGAGCAGTACTTC. This gives the protein CATSRDSRGYEQYF.